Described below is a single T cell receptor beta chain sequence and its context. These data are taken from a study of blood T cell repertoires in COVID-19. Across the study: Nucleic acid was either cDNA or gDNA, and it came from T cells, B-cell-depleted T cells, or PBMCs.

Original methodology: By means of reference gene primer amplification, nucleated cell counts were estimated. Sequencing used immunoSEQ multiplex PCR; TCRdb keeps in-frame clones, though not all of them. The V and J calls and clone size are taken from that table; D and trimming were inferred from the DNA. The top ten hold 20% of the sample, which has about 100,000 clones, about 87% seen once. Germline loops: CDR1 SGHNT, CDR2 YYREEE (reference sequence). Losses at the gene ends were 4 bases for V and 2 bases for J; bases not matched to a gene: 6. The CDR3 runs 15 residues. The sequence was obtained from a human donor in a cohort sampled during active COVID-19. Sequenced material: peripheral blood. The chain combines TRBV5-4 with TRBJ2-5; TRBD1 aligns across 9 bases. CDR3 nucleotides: TGTGCCAGCAGCGAACCGGGACAGGGACAAGAGACCCAGTACTTC. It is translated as CASSEPGQGQETQYF.